The present TCR beta chain was sequenced within a study of sequential checkpoint blockade in melanoma. The overall study: Arm A got nivolumab then ipilimumab; arm B the reverse, 1:1.

The assay was immunoSEQ multiplex PCR, and TCRdb's table has in-frame clones only and misses some. The sample lists 40,000 or so clones, around 32% seen once, with 1.5% to 2% in the top ten. Treatment of the sample: randomized to nivolumab then ipilimumab (arm A) or the reverse (arm B). No patient had prior DNA-damaging chemotherapy. This receptor was obtained from a human donor with melanoma. The sample here was tumor tissue (inferred from file names), taken from a patient given nivolumab and ipilimumab in sequence.

CDR3 in amino acids: CASSITGTVNEKLFF. The CDR3, as DNA: TGCGCCAGCAGCATAACCGGGACAGTTAATGAAAAACTGTTTTTT. The chain joins TRBV5-1 to TRBJ1-4, with 7 bases that match TRBD1. After removal of 4 bases from V and 4 bases from J, the junction contained 7 bases not matched to a gene. The CDR3 is 15 amino acids. Germline V CDR1 and CDR2: SGHRS, YFSETQ.